The 21 T cell receptor beta chains below all came from one sample that was sequenced in a study of shared clonotypes between healthy human individuals. Assay: immunoSEQ multiplex PCR; the TCRdb copy retains only in-frame clones and omits some. The top ten hold around 1.5% of the sample, which has about a million clones, around 75% seen once. The specimen sequenced was memory CD4+ T cells sorted from blood. Stated subset: CD45RA-negative fraction. The receptors come from a man younger than 35 in good health.

The chain joins TRBV4-1 to TRBJ2-5, with D perhaps TRBD1 (5 bases). CDR3 length: 15 amino acids. V was cut by 1 base and J by 4 bases, with 13 bases left in between. Germline assignment: CDR1 MGHRA and CDR2 YSYEKL. The CDR3 is CASSQATGRGETQYF. The DNA of the CDR3 is TGCGCCAGCAGCCAAGCCACAGGAAGAGGAGAGACCCAGTACTTC.

The chain combines TRBV7-6 with TRBJ2-1; 13 positions agree with TRBD2. The V gene's germline CDR1 is SGHVS and CDR2 FNYEAQ. CDR3 length: 16 amino acids. After removal of 5 bases from V and 8 bases from J, the junction contained 9 bases not matched to a gene. CDR3 region: CASSSRTSGSMYEQFF. DNA for the CDR3: TGTGCCAGCAGCAGCAGGACTAGCGGGAGTATGTATGAGCAGTTCTTC.

This chain connects TRBV7-9 to TRBJ2-7, with D unclear. Between the trimmed V and J ends, which lost 1 base and 4 bases, there was a span of 8 bases. Per the germline V gene, CDR1 is SEHNR and CDR2 is FQNEAQ (reference sequence). The CDR3 is made up of 13 amino acids. The chain's CDR3 is CASSLGSMYEQYF. The CDR3 region has the DNA TGTGCCAGCAGCTTAGGTTCGATGTACGAGCAGTACTTC.

The V and J genes are TRBV2 and TRBJ2-5; 11 nucleotides match TRBD2. CDR1 is SNHLY and CDR2 is FYNNEI in the germline V gene. This CDR3 comprises 15 residues. V shed 5 bases, J shed 5 bases, and the junction held 7 bases outside the gene matches. The chain's CDR3 is CASSRSGGAMETQYF. For the CDR3, the DNA is TGTGCCAGCAGTCGTAGCGGGGGGGCCATGGAGACCCAGTACTTC.

This rearrangement joins TRBV6-6 to TRBJ2-7; D possibly corresponds to TRBD2 (7 bases). Germline loops: CDR1 MNHNY, CDR2 SVGAGI (reference sequence). This CDR3 is 16 amino acids long. Between the trimmed V and J ends, which lost 8 bases and 3 bases, there was a span of 23 bases. Here the CDR3 reads CASGGGTVDDLYEQYF. The CDR3 DNA reads as TGTGCCAGCGGGGGGGGCACAGTCGACGATCTCTACGAGCAGTACTTC.

The V call is TRBV18, the J call TRBJ2-1; the match to TRBD2 covers 11 bases. The CDR3 sequence is 15 residues long. The V gene end was trimmed by 4 bases and the J gene end by 10 bases; junction bases not matched to a gene: 9. Germline CDR1 is KGHSH and CDR2 is LQKENI. CDR3 region: CASSRLTSGDVEQFF. CDR3 sequence (DNA): TGTGCCAGCTCACGGTTGACTAGCGGGGACGTGGAGCAGTTCTTC.

The genes are TRBV7-3 and TRBJ2-2; a possible D gene is TRBD2 (6 bases). This CDR3 spans 16 amino acids. Between the trimmed V and J ends, which lost 5 bases and 5 bases, there was a span of 18 bases. CDR1 SGHTA and CDR2 FQGTGA come from the germline V gene. CDR3 in amino acids: CASSTGPPGGTGELFF. CDR3 nucleotides: TGTGCCAGCAGCACGGGTCCTCCCGGAGGGACCGGGGAGCTGTTTTTT.

This chain connects TRBV30 to TRBJ2-1; the D gene is possibly TRBD1 (5 bases). CDR1 is GTSNPN, CDR2 SVGIG, per germline (reference sequence). V was clipped by 0 bases and J by 8 bases, with 8 bases between them. The CDR3 totals 12 residues. The CDR3 sequence is CAWSVRRDEQFF. DNA of the CDR3: TGTGCCTGGAGTGTACGCAGGGATGAGCAGTTCTTC.

The J gene is TRBJ2-7, the V gene TRBV6-6; 11 bases fit TRBD1. The CDR3 length is 14 residues. Looked up from germline, CDR1 is MNHNY and CDR2 is SVGAGI (reference sequence). Trimming cost V 7 bases and J 5 bases; bases outside gene matches: 7. The CDR3 coding sequence is TGTGCCAGCACCGACGGGACAGGGGGAGACGAGCAGTACTTC. It yields the protein CASTDGTGGDEQYF.

The V call is TRBV2, the J call TRBJ2-7, with D unresolved. Germline V gives CDR1 SNHLY, CDR2 FYNNEI. The ends were cut back, 2 bases at V and 6 bases at J, with 8 bases in the middle. The CDR3 length is 12 residues. The CDR3 region has the DNA TGTGCCAGCAGTGAACATTTCGGCGAGCAGTACTTC. Protein: CASSEHFGEQYF.

CDR3 loop: CASSVSGSPYYEQYF. CDR3 nucleotide sequence: TGTGCCAGCAGCGTATCGGGATCCCCGTACTACGAGCAGTACTTC. The chain employs TRBV9 and TRBJ2-7, with a tentative D call TRBD2 (5 bases). This CDR3 is built from 15 residues. The V gene's germline CDR1 is SGDLS and CDR2 YYNGEE. V gave up 1 base and J gave up 3 bases, with 14 bases separating them. The full variable domain, its missing parts supplied by reference TRBV9 and TRBJ2-7, is DSGVTQTPKHLITATGQRVTLRCSPRSGDLSVYWYQQSLDQGLQFLIQYYNGEERAKGNILERFSAQQFPDLHSELNLSSLELGDSALYFCASSVSGSPYYEQYFGPGTRLTVT.

This rearrangement joins TRBV7-9 to TRBJ1-2; TRBD1 aligns across 10 bases. Germline CDR1 SEHNR, CDR2 FQNEAQ (reference sequence). V lost 5 bases to trimming and J lost 6 bases; unmatched junction nucleotides: 9. This CDR3 has 15 residues. The CDR3: CASSLGQGGFHGYTF. The CDR3 DNA follows: TGTGCCAGCAGCCTCGGACAGGGGGGTTTTCATGGCTACACCTTC.

The chain uses TRBV19 and TRBJ2-2, with D maybe TRBD1 (5 bases). Trimming stripped 5 bases from V and 6 bases from J, with 10 bases between. Germline loops: CDR1 LNHDA, CDR2 SQIVND (reference sequence). The CDR3 covers 13 residues. CDR3 DNA sequence: TGTGCCAGTAGTTTCAGGGCGGCCGGGGAGCTGTTTTTT. Its translation: CASSFRAAGELFF.

This chain links TRBV27 with TRBJ1-6, with D maybe TRBD1 (5 bases). V lost 1 base, J lost 2 bases, and 9 bases lay in between. The CDR3 contains 16 residues. Germline CDR1 is MNHEY and CDR2 is SMNVEV (reference sequence). CDR3 bases: TGTGCCAGCAGTTTATGGGGGAGGACCTATAATTCACCCCTCCACTTT. Amino acids: CASSLWGRTYNSPLHF.

The genes are TRBV6-5 and TRBJ1-2, with D maybe TRBD1 (6 bases). Germline CDR1 MNHEY, CDR2 SVGAGI. The CDR3 totals 12 residues. Trimming stripped 5 bases from V and 7 bases from J, with 11 bases between. The CDR3 DNA is TGTGCCAGCAGTAACAGGGAAGGTGGCTACACCTTC. It yields the protein CASSNREGGYTF.

In nucleotides, the CDR3 is TGTGCCAGCTCACTTTTGACAGGGGTTAGCACAGATACGCAGTATTTT. Translated, it gives CASSLLTGVSTDTQYF. V is TRBV18 and J is TRBJ2-3; TRBD1 aligns across 8 bases. V lost 4 bases, J lost 0 bases, and 6 bases stayed unmatched. The CDR3 loop spans 16 amino acids. Per germline, CDR1 KGHSH and CDR2 LQKENI.

As concerns this clone: A read error is the likely source, as a far larger clone sits one nucleotide away. The sample carries other DNA sequences with the same CDR3. This chain joins TRBV7-9 and TRBJ1-1; a weak D match, TRBD1 (5 bases). This CDR3 comprises 14 residues. Germline V gene lookup returns CDR1 SEHNR and CDR2 FQNEAQ (reference sequence). The CDR3, as DNA: TGTGCCAGCAGCTTTGCAGGGCCGAACACTGAGGCTTTCTTT. Amino acids: CASSFAGPNTEAFF.

This chain uses TRBV30 with TRBJ2-3, with D possibly being TRBD2 (8 bases). CDR1 and CDR2 (germline): GTSNPN, SVGIG (reference sequence). V dropped 0 bases and J dropped 4 bases, with 17 bases sitting between them. The CDR3 runs 16 residues. CDR3 coding DNA: TGTGCCTGGAGTGTCGAAACGGGAGGGGGCGCAGATACGCAGTATTTT. Amino acid sequence: CAWSVETGGGADTQYF.

The rearrangement uses TRBV12-5 and TRBJ1-1, with D tentatively TRBD1 (5 bases). The CDR3 totals 16 residues. CDR1 and CDR2 (germline): LGHNT, FRNRAP. Trimming pared 5 bases from V and 3 bases from J, leaving 19 bases between. CDR3 region: CASGLNLMRGYTEAFF. The CDR3 bases are TGTGCTAGTGGTCTGAACCTAATGAGGGGTTACACTGAAGCTTTCTTT.

The chain joins TRBV7-9 to TRBJ2-3, with D hard to call. Germline CDR1 reads SEHNR; CDR2 reads FQNEAQ (reference sequence). CDR3 length: 15 residues. V was pared by 1 base and J by 0 bases, with 8 bases between. The CDR3 is CASSLVHSSTDTQYF. In nucleotides, the CDR3 is TGTGCCAGCAGCTTAGTCCATAGTAGCACAGATACGCAGTATTTT.

The J gene is TRBJ1-4, the V gene TRBV6-5; D not certain. Trimming left V 5 bases short and J 4 bases short, with 8 bases between. Germline CDR1 reads MNHEY; CDR2 reads SVGAGI. The CDR3 contains 13 residues. CDR3 bases: TGTGCCAGCAGTCGGACCGTTAATGAAAAACTGTTTTTT. This codes for CASSRTVNEKLFF.